One sample yielded the 14 T cell receptor beta chains listed below, sequenced in a study of cytomegalovirus exposure and HLA in healthy donors. Libraries were prepared by immunoSEQ multiplex PCR; TCRdb keeps only in-frame clonotypes and omits some of them. Of approximately 220,000 clones listed, over 70% are singletons. Source material: PBMCs. Every receptor here comes from a woman aged 25 to 39 in good health and CMV-seropositive.

The V and J genes are TRBV2 and TRBJ2-3; D unclear. Germline V lookup: CDR1 SNHLY, CDR2 FYNNEI. Trimming took 4 bases from V and 2 from J, leaving 7 bases between them. CDR3 length equals 13 residues. In DNA form, the CDR3 reads TGTGCCAGCAGTGGAGAGGACACAGATACGCAGTATTTT. Translating gives CASSGEDTDTQYF.

This CDR3 is CASSTATGGGYGYTF. The CDR3 DNA is TGTGCCAGCAGTACTGCGACAGGGGGCGGATATGGCTACACCTTC. The chain recombines TRBV6-6 with TRBJ1-2; TRBD1 aligns across 10 bases. CDR1 MNHNY and CDR2 SVGAGI come from the germline V gene (reference sequence). V lost 5 bases to trimming and J lost 5 bases; unmatched junction nucleotides: 8. This CDR3 comprises 15 residues.

The chain recombines TRBV13 with TRBJ2-2, with TRBD1 as a possible D gene (6 bases). This CDR3 contains 14 residues. Germline V gene sequence: CDR1 PRHDT, CDR2 FYEKMQ (reference sequence). Trimming left V 5 bases short and J 9 bases short, with 16 bases between. The CDR3 here is CASSKPQGIRELFF. Here the CDR3 DNA reads TGTGCCAGCAGCAAACCCCAGGGGATCCGGGAGCTGTTTTTT.

The CDR3, as DNA: TGTGCCAGCAGCGGACTAGGTATCAATGAGCAGTTCTTC. Its protein product is CASSGLGINEQFF. This rearrangement joins TRBV9 to TRBJ2-1; the D gene is possibly TRBD2 (6 bases). The V and J ends lost 3 bases and 6 bases respectively, with 10 bases between them. There are 13 residues in the CDR3. The germline V gene has CDR1 SGDLS and CDR2 YYNGEE.

This clone has just a few counts. The chain recombines TRBV6-5 with TRBJ1-5; the match to TRBD1 covers 7 bases. Trimming took 6 bases from V and 0 from J; bases not matched to a gene: 5. This CDR3 comprises 15 residues. The germline gives CDR1 MNHEY, CDR2 SVGAGI. In DNA, the CDR3 is TGTGCCAGCAGAGGGGGACAGACTAGCAATCAGCCCCAGCATTTT. Its protein product is CASRGGQTSNQPQHF.

The chain recombines TRBV28 with TRBJ2-5, with a possible D match to TRBD1 (6 bases). The CDR3 length is 15 residues. V was shortened by 4 bases and J by 7 bases, with 19 bases between the two germline ends. Germline CDR1 is MDHEN and CDR2 is SYDVKM. The DNA for the CDR3 is TGTGCCAGCAGTTCCACCTCATCAGGGGTTGGGACCCAGTACTTC. It specifies CASSSTSSGVGTQYF.

In this sample, this clone turned up a few times. V is TRBV27 and J is TRBJ1-2; D may be TRBD1 (6 bases). This CDR3 spans 16 amino acids. The germline V gene has CDR1 MNHEY and CDR2 SMNVEV (reference sequence). V shed 7 bases and J shed 4 bases, with 22 bases lying between them. The CDR3 DNA follows: TGTGCCAGCACCTCTACCGGAGGGACACCACCCTATGGCTACACCTTC. Translation: CASTSTGGTPPYGYTF.

This chain links TRBV4-1 with TRBJ1-5; TRBD1 matches at 10 bases. Germline CDR1 reads MGHRA; CDR2 reads YSYEKL. The CDR3 is made up of 18 amino acids. The ends lost 5 bases at V and 2 bases at J; junction bases unmatched: 12. The CDR3 nucleotides read TGCGCCAGCAGCGACCGGGACAGGGGATTGATCGGCAATCAGCCCCAGCATTTT. Translating it yields CASSDRDRGLIGNQPQHF.

V and J are TRBV5-6 and TRBJ2-4; weak D call: TRBD2 (5 bases). CDR1 is SGHDT, CDR2 YYEEEE, per germline. CDR3 size: 16 residues. The V end lost 4 bases, the J end lost 2 bases, and 16 bases lay between the germline ends. CDR3 nucleotides: TGTGCCAGCAGCCTCCACGACTGGAGGACCAAAAACATTCAGTACTTC. It is translated as CASSLHDWRTKNIQYF.

J is TRBJ1-1 and V is TRBV5-1; D unresolved. V dropped 5 bases and J dropped 6 bases, with 11 bases sitting between them. The CDR3 runs 12 residues. CDR1 is SGHRS, CDR2 YFSETQ, per germline. DNA for the CDR3: TGCGCCAGCAGTAGGGAGAGCTCTGAAGCTTTCTTT. Its protein product is CASSRESSEAFF.

The chain carries TRBV29-1 and TRBJ1-2; no clear D gene. The germline gives CDR1 SQVTM, CDR2 ANQGSEA. The ends were cut back, 0 bases at V and 4 bases at J, with 3 bases in the middle. This CDR3 comprises 11 residues. The CDR3 region has the DNA TGCAGCGTTGAAGAACGCTATGGCTACACCTTC. It codes for CSVEERYGYTF.

This chain's CDR3 is CASSLAGGASETGELFF. CDR3 sequence (DNA): TGTGCCAGCAGTTTAGCGGGGGGGGCTAGCGAGACCGGGGAGCTGTTTTTT. V is TRBV27 and J is TRBJ2-2; 9 nucleotides match TRBD2. The trim removed 2 bases at V and 5 bases at J, leaving 9 bases unmatched. Germline V gives CDR1 MNHEY, CDR2 SMNVEV (reference sequence). This CDR3 region has 17 residues.

The V call is TRBV11-2, the J call TRBJ2-7; 11 nucleotides align to TRBD2. CDR1 is SGHAT, CDR2 FQNNGV, per germline. The CDR3 runs to 19 residues. The V and J ends lost 2 bases and 3 bases, in that order; junction bases with no gene match: 15. The CDR3 region is CASSLSTSGSFSWVYEQYF. The CDR3, as DNA: TGTGCCAGCAGCTTATCAACTAGCGGGAGTTTTTCTTGGGTCTACGAGCAGTACTTC.

The chain employs TRBV6-6 and TRBJ1-4; D remains unclear. Trimming left V 5 bases short and J 5 bases short, with 6 bases between. The CDR3 runs to 12 residues. Germline V gene lookup returns CDR1 MNHNY and CDR2 SVGAGI (reference sequence). CDR3 coding DNA: TGTGCCAGCAGTCGGAAAAATGAAAAACTGTTTTTT. This gives the protein CASSRKNEKLFF.